The 12 T cell receptor beta chains given below trace back to one sample, sequenced in a study of shared clonotypes between healthy human individuals. The method was immunoSEQ multiplex PCR; TCRdb's version includes in-frame clones alone and lacks a portion of them. The data contain 1,500,000 or so clones, roughly 95% of them seen just once; the ten biggest clones take up approximately 1.1%. Sample: naive CD4+ T cells sorted from blood. Noted subset: CD45RA+ positively selected. Receptor source: a man younger than 45 in good health.

The gene calls are TRBV28 and TRBJ2-3; the match to TRBD2 covers 7 bases. The CDR3 loop spans 13 amino acids. Germline V gene sequence: CDR1 MDHEN, CDR2 SYDVKM. Losses at the gene ends were 5 bases for V and 5 bases for J; bases not matched to a gene: 4. The CDR3 reads CASSPAGVDTQYF. The CDR3 DNA follows: TGTGCCAGCAGTCCCGCGGGAGTAGATACGCAGTATTTT.

This clone appeared a few times. The rearrangement uses TRBV7-2 and TRBJ1-5; D is unresolved. V lost 1 base and J lost 7, with 8 bases in between. This CDR3 spans 13 amino acids. The V gene's germline CDR1 is SGHTA and CDR2 FQGNSA. The CDR3 bases are TGTGCCAGCAGCTTAGTAGCGGCACAGCCCCAGCATTTT. Amino acid sequence: CASSLVAAQPQHF.

Details on this clone: Different DNA sequences within this sample yield the same CDR3. The J gene is TRBJ2-3, the V gene TRBV19; D might be TRBD2 (6 bases). Looked up from germline, CDR1 is LNHDA and CDR2 is SQIVND (reference sequence). V gave up 1 base and J gave up 6 bases, with 8 bases separating them. The CDR3 sequence is 13 residues long. CDR3 protein: CASSIAGVDTQYF. CDR3 coding DNA: TGTGCCAGTAGTATAGCGGGAGTGGATACGCAGTATTTT.

Note on this clone: Distinct nucleotide sequences in the sample also encode this CDR3. The rearrangement uses TRBV2 and TRBJ2-5; D is ambiguous. CDR1 is SNHLY and CDR2 is FYNNEI in the germline V gene. This CDR3 contains 11 residues. V gave up 4 bases and J gave up 4 bases, with 4 bases separating them. CDR3 amino acids: CASSGLETQYF. The CDR3 DNA sequence: TGTGCCAGCAGTGGTCTAGAGACCCAGTACTTC.

This chain uses TRBV18 with TRBJ2-7, with D perhaps assigned TRBD1 or TRBD2 (5 bases each). Germline lookup yields CDR1 KGHSH and CDR2 LQKENI. Trimming stripped 5 bases from V and 0 bases from J, with 8 bases between. The CDR3 length is 13 residues. In nucleotides, the CDR3 is TGTGCCAGCTCATGGGGGACCTCCTACGAGCAGTACTTC. It yields the protein CASSWGTSYEQYF.

Notes on this clone: The same CDR3 is also encoded by other DNA sequences in this sample. This sequence joins TRBV28 and TRBJ2-7, with TRBD2 matching over 12 bases. J lost 3 bases, V lost 4 bases, and 1 base had no gene match. The CDR3 extends over 14 amino acids. Germline CDR1 reads MDHEN; CDR2 reads SYDVKM. CDR3 amino acids: CASSSGLAGYEQYF. The CDR3 DNA sequence: TGTGCCAGCAGTTCGGGACTAGCGGGCTACGAGCAGTACTTC.

In the case of this clone: Other DNA sequences from this sample encode an identical CDR3 as well. V gene TRBV6-6 combines with J gene TRBJ2-1; perhaps TRBD2 as D (5 bases). This CDR3 comprises 13 residues. Trimming took 0 bases from V and 7 from J, leaving 7 bases between them. Germline CDR1 and CDR2: MNHNY and SVGAGI (reference sequence). This chain's CDR3 is CASSYSRENEQFF. The CDR3 nucleotides are TGTGCCAGCAGTTACTCTAGGGAGAATGAGCAGTTCTTC.

This chain connects TRBV10-1 to TRBJ2-1; D may be TRBD2 (5 bases). Germline values: CDR1 WNHNN, CDR2 SYGVQD (reference sequence). V shed 5 bases and J shed 4 bases, with 18 bases lying between them. The CDR3 is 16 amino acids. The CDR3 nucleotides are TGCGCCAGCAGTCCTCTTCGCTTAGCGACTTACAATGAGCAGTTCTTC. Translated: CASSPLRLATYNEQFF.

The chain combines TRBV7-2 with TRBJ2-4; 7 bases line up with TRBD2. The CDR3 is 15 residues long. The germline V gene encodes CDR1 SGHTA and CDR2 FQGNSA. V was clipped by 5 bases and J by 9 bases; unmatched bases: 13. This CDR3 reads CASSPGTTPGGIQYF. CDR3 DNA sequence: TGTGCCAGCAGCCCTGGGACTACTCCGGGGGGCATTCAGTACTTC.

The chain carries TRBV6-1 and TRBJ2-3; 8 bases align to TRBD1. This CDR3 contains 13 residues. V gave up 5 bases and J gave up 4 bases; unmatched junction bases: 2. Per the germline V gene, CDR1 is MNHNS and CDR2 is SASEGT. As DNA, the CDR3 is TGTGCCAGCAGTCGGACAGGGCCAGATACGCAGTATTTT. Translation gives CASSRTGPDTQYF.

The V and J genes are TRBV2 and TRBJ2-1; 14 nucleotides match TRBD2. The CDR3 consists of 16 residues. V lost 6 bases to trimming and J lost 8 bases; unmatched junction nucleotides: 9. Germline values: CDR1 SNHLY, CDR2 FYNNEI. Here the CDR3 DNA reads TGTGCCAGCAGCCCGGGACTAGCGGGAGTCCACGATGAGCAGTTCTTC. Translated: CASSPGLAGVHDEQFF. The entire variable domain, with the rest obtained from reference TRBV2 and TRBJ2-1, is as follows: EPEVTQTPSHQVTQMGQEVILRCVPISNHLYFYWYRQILGQKVEFLVSFYNNEISEKSEIFDDQFSVERPDGSNFTLKIRSTKLEDSAMYFCASSPGLAGVHDEQFFGPGTRLTVL.

In its sample, this clone was seen once. This rearrangement joins TRBV29-1 to TRBJ2-5; D tentatively reads TRBD1 or TRBD2 (5 bases each). Germline V gene sequence: CDR1 SQVTM, CDR2 ANQGSEA. The length of the CDR3 is 14 residues. With 4 bases removed from V and 4 bases from J, the gap between germline ends came to 16 bases. The CDR3 protein is CSVGRAGRVETQYF. The CDR3 DNA reads TGCAGCGTTGGCCGGGCAGGGAGAGTAGAGACCCAGTACTTC. Looking up the rest from reference TRBV29-1 and TRBJ2-5 gives the full variable domain: SAVISQKPSRDICQRGTSLTIQCQVDSQVTMMFWYRQQPGQSLTLIATANQGSEATYESGFVIDKFPISRPNLTFSTLTVSNMSPEDSSIYLCSVGRAGRVETQYFGPGTRLLVL.